The entry below describes one TCR beta chain. This sample is part of a study of blood T cell repertoires in COVID-19. Looking at the study overall: PBMCs, B-cell-depleted T cells, or T cells provided the cDNA or gDNA that made up the material.

CDR1 is KGHDR, CDR2 SFDVKD, per germline. The CDR3 consists of 16 residues. The V and J ends lost 2 bases and 1 base, in that order; junction bases with no gene match: 2. Membership in each cohort depended on participant-reported clinical history. Donors in Cohort 3 who had recovered were those with two negative PCRs, healthcare professional clearance, or resolution of their symptoms. Authors' processing steps: Reference gene primer amplification gave estimated nucleated cell counts. Assay used: immunoSEQ multiplex PCR; TCRdb lists only in-frame clones, some missing. The V and J calls and the clone size are those of that table, but D and trimming were determined from the DNA. The table records approximately 200,000 clones, about 85% of them present only once.

What was sequenced was PBMCs or T cells enriched from blood (not recorded which). The receptor was isolated from a young man who had recovered from COVID-19. The V and J genes are TRBV24-1 and TRBJ2-2; 8 bases are shared with TRBD1. In DNA, the CDR3 is TGTGCCACCAGTGATTATGGGACAGGGAACACCGGGGAGCTGTTTTTT. This sequence encodes CATSDYGTGNTGELFF.